The present T cell receptor (beta chain) was sequenced within a study of blood T cell repertoires in COVID-19. Turning to the study itself: Samples representing acute and convalescent COVID-19 were sourced from the United States, Italy and Spain. Nucleic acid was either cDNA or gDNA, and it came from T cells, B-cell-depleted T cells, or PBMCs.

Under the authors' procedure: Counts of nucleated cells, estimated from reference gene primer amplification, were obtained. TCRdb's table, derived via immunoSEQ multiplex PCR, lists solely in-frame clones and lacks some. The V and J calls and the clone size are those of that table, but D and trimming were determined from the DNA. The table records tens of thousands of clones, roughly 86% of them present only once. Sequenced sample: peripheral blood. This TCR came from a human donor in a cohort sampled during active COVID-19.

The CDR3 loop is CASSPRGNSFSSGANVLTF. The CDR3 bases are TGCGCCAGCAGCCCTAGGGGAAACAGCTTTTCCTCTGGGGCCAACGTCCTGACTTTC. The chain has TRBV4-1 and TRBJ2-6, with a weak D call TRBD1 (5 bases). Trimming took off 4 bases at V and 0 bases at J, with 19 bases between the two ends. The CDR3 has 19 amino acids. CDR1 is MGHRA and CDR2 is YSYEKL in the germline V gene.